These 2 T cell receptor beta chains share one sample of origin, sequenced in a study of CD8 T cells in ankylosing spondylitis. One entry per CDR3 protein, called by TCRdb with MiXCR from the 5' RACE reads. The sample comprises 250,000 to 350,000 distinct CDR3 sequences, about 20% of which are singletons, and under 8.5% rests with the top ten. Sequenced material: blood, either unsorted or a sorted T cell fraction (not recorded which). The receptors were sampled from a male donor with ankylosing spondylitis or in good health (not recorded which).

The chain has TRBV7-8 and TRBJ2-7; D might be TRBD2 (5 bases). Germline V gene data show CDR1 as SGHVS and CDR2 as FQNEAQ. The CDR3 is 16 amino acids. Trimming stripped 1 base from V and 3 bases from J, with 16 bases between. Here the CDR3 DNA reads TGTGCCAGCAGCTTAGGGCGGGTAGTTGCGGGCTACGAGCAGTACGTC. It specifies CASSLGRVVAGYEQYV.

This clonotype came up many times. The V and J genes are TRBV5-1 and TRBJ2-1; TRBD1 is a possible D gene (5 bases). The germline CDR1 and CDR2 sequences are SGHRS and YFSETQ. V was shortened by 5 bases and J by 0 bases, with 12 bases between the two germline ends. The CDR3 sequence is 15 residues long. The CDR3 spells CASSTGQGSYNEQFF. The CDR3 DNA follows: TGCGCCAGCAGTACGGGCCAGGGCTCCTACAATGAGCAGTTCTTC.